What follows are 24 T cell receptor beta chains derived from one specimen sequenced in a study of blood T cell repertoires in COVID-19. TCRdb's table, derived via immunoSEQ multiplex PCR, lists solely in-frame clones and lacks some. The sample includes some 250,000 clones, roughly 80% of them seen just once. Sequenced input: peripheral blood. The receptors here all came from a woman at least 80 years old with acute or convalescent COVID-19.

The chain joins TRBV10-3 to TRBJ2-7, with 11 bases that match TRBD2. Germline V gives CDR1 ENHRY, CDR2 SYGVKD. The CDR3 spans 15 residues. V was pared by 6 bases and J by 2 bases, with 6 bases of the junction left unmatched. The CDR3 DNA follows: TGTGCCATCAGCCCCCTAGCGGGGGGTACCTACGAGCAGTACTTC. This translates into CAISPLAGGTYEQYF.

The chain carries TRBV6-2 or TRBV6-3 and TRBJ2-3; D uncertain. The CDR3 has 13 residues. The germline V and J ends were trimmed by 6 bases and 2 bases, with 9 bases remaining between them. Germline V gene sequence: CDR1 MNHEY, CDR2 SVGEGT. The CDR3 sequence: CASRPLVTDTQYF. The CDR3 DNA follows: TGTGCCAGCAGACCTCTTGTCACAGATACGCAGTATTTT.

The genes are TRBV5-1 and TRBJ1-1; 7 bases agree with TRBD1. The V segment lost 3 bases and the J segment 3 bases; nucleotides outside the gene matches: 8. This CDR3 comprises 15 residues. Germline assignment: CDR1 SGHRS and CDR2 YFSETQ. Here the CDR3 reads CASSSLQGRDTEAFF. DNA of the CDR3: TGCGCCAGCAGCTCCTTACAGGGGAGAGACACTGAAGCTTTCTTT.

This sequence joins TRBV12-5 and TRBJ2-1, with 7 positions matching TRBD2. This CDR3 region has 14 residues. The junction had 3 bases not matched to a gene; V was cut back by 0 bases and J by 7 bases. The germline gives CDR1 LGHNT, CDR2 FRNRAP. The CDR3, as DNA: TGTGCTAGTGGTTTGGTTGGGGGAGGGAATGAGCAGTTCTTC. This gives the protein CASGLVGGGNEQFF. The entire variable domain, with the rest obtained from reference TRBV12-5 and TRBJ2-1, is as follows: DARVTQTPRHKVTEMGQEVTMRCQPILGHNTVFWYRQTMMQGLELLAYFRNRAPLDDSGMPKDRFSAEMPDATLATLKIQPSEPRDSAVYFCASGLVGGGNEQFFGPGTRLTVL.

This chain connects TRBV2 to TRBJ1-3; the D is unclear. The CDR3 contains 12 residues. Deletions cut 4 bases from V and 4 bases from J, with 5 bases between. Per the germline V gene, CDR1 is SNHLY and CDR2 is FYNNEI. The CDR3 sequence: CASSVLGNTIYF. The CDR3 DNA reads as TGTGCCAGCAGTGTGCTAGGAAACACCATATATTTT.

This sequence joins TRBV9 and TRBJ2-1; D remains unclear. The CDR3 covers 15 residues. V was pared by 6 bases and J by 1 base, with 14 bases between. Germline loops: CDR1 SGDLS, CDR2 YYNGEE. CDR3 loop: CASTPTGSSYNEQFF. For the CDR3, the DNA is TGTGCCAGCACCCCCACCGGGTCTTCCTACAATGAGCAGTTCTTC.

The chain joins TRBV5-4 to TRBJ1-3, with unresolved D. Trimming pared 4 bases from V and 4 bases from J, leaving 6 bases between. The germline gives CDR1 SGHNT, CDR2 YYREEE (reference sequence). The CDR3 has 12 residues. The CDR3 nucleotides are TGTGCCAGCAGCGAGTCGGGAAACACCATATATTTT. Amino acid sequence: CASSESGNTIYF.

The V call is TRBV5-4, the J call TRBJ2-3, with 7 bases that match TRBD2. The CDR3 length is 15 residues. Germline V gives CDR1 SGHNT, CDR2 YYREEE (reference sequence). The trim removed 0 bases at V and 2 bases at J, leaving 3 bases unmatched. The CDR3 DNA follows: TGTGCCAGCAGCTTGGCTAGCGGTAACACAGATACGCAGTATTTT. It translates to CASSLASGNTDTQYF.

The chain carries TRBV11-1 and TRBJ2-5; no definite D call. Germline-derived CDR1 and CDR2 are SGHAT and FQDESV (reference sequence). V lost 3 bases and J lost 5, with 10 bases in between. This CDR3 comprises 13 residues. The CDR3 nucleotides are TGTGCCAGCAGCTTTGGTTCAGCGGAGACCCAGTACTTC. Its protein is CASSFGSAETQYF.

The rearrangement links TRBV5-8 to TRBJ1-2; possibly TRBD1 for D (5 bases). The CDR3 consists of 16 residues. Germline loops: CDR1 SGHTS, CDR2 YDEGEE. Trimming left V 0 bases short and J 2 bases short, with 14 bases between. The CDR3 nucleotides read TGTGCCAGCAGCTTGGCCTTAACAGGAGGGAACTATGGCTACACCTTC. Its protein is CASSLALTGGNYGYTF.

The gene calls are TRBV12-3 or TRBV12-4 and TRBJ2-6; no definite D call. V lost 7 bases to trimming and J lost 4 bases, with 8 bases between them. CDR3 length: 13 amino acids. CDR3 sequence reads: CASTLRGANVLTF. CDR3 nucleotide sequence: TGTGCCAGCACCTTGAGGGGGGCCAACGTCCTGACTTTC.

This chain links TRBV5-4 with TRBJ2-1; D possibly corresponds to TRBD2 (6 bases). Trimming took off 6 bases at V and 9 bases at J, with 22 bases between the two ends. The CDR3 totals 15 residues. Germline assignment: CDR1 SGHNT and CDR2 YYREEE (reference sequence). The chain's CDR3 is CASTDNGAGWGEQFF. Written as DNA, the CDR3 is TGTGCCAGCACCGACAATGGGGCGGGGTGGGGTGAGCAGTTCTTC.

The chain links TRBV2 to TRBJ1-6; 7 bases agree with TRBD1. The CDR3 spans 14 residues. After removal of 7 bases from V and 9 bases from J, the junction contained 9 bases not matched to a gene. Germline CDR1 is SNHLY and CDR2 is FYNNEI. The CDR3 region has the DNA TGTGCCAGCACCGGGACAGACTTATTTTCACCCCTCCACTTT. The encoded protein is CASTGTDLFSPLHF.

This clone was seen just once. The gene calls are TRBV24-1 and TRBJ2-5, with TRBD2 matching 10 bases. There are 16 residues in the CDR3. CDR1 KGHDR and CDR2 SFDVKD come from the germline V gene. Trimming cost V 4 bases and J 3 bases; bases outside gene matches: 7. This CDR3 reads CATSDPSGSLKETQYF. In DNA form, the CDR3 reads TGTGCCACCAGTGACCCTAGCGGGAGCCTAAAAGAGACCCAGTACTTC.

The chain has TRBV3-1 (or the pseudogene TRBV3-2) and TRBJ1-6, with 8 bases lining up with TRBD1. Germline CDR1 LGHDT, CDR2 YNNKEL (reference sequence). The junction had 5 bases not matched to a gene; V was cut back by 3 bases and J by 7 bases. This CDR3 contains 15 residues. CDR3 nucleotides: TGTGCCAGCAGCCAGGCAGGGGGCGTAAATTCACCCCTCCACTTT. Encoded protein: CASSQAGGVNSPLHF.

The chain employs TRBV7-2 and TRBJ2-7, with 10 bases fitting TRBD1. The CDR3 runs to 17 residues. The germline V gene encodes CDR1 SGHTA and CDR2 FQGNSA. V lost 1 base to trimming and J lost 5 bases; unmatched junction nucleotides: 11. The CDR3 coding sequence is TGTGCCAGCAGCTTAGAGGGACAGGGGTGGTACGGGAACGAGCAGTACTTC. This encodes CASSLEGQGWYGNEQYF.

The CDR3 region is CASTSLTGGDNSPLHF. CDR3 nucleotides: TGTGCCAGCACCTCCTTAACGGGGGGGGATAATTCACCCCTCCACTTT. This chain connects TRBV28 to TRBJ1-6, with D perhaps TRBD1 (5 bases). V lost 7 bases and J 5 bases, leaving 18 bases between the germline ends. The CDR3 consists of 16 residues. Germline CDR1 is MDHEN and CDR2 is SYDVKM. Combining the CDR3 with reference TRBV28 and TRBJ1-6 gives the whole variable domain DVKVTQSSRYLVKRTGEKVFLECVQDMDHENMFWYRQDPGLGLRLIYFSYDVKMKEKGDIPEGYSVSREKKERFSLILESASTNQTSMYLCASTSLTGGDNSPLHFGNGTRLTVT.

V and J are TRBV7-8 and TRBJ2-3, with TRBD2 identical over 7 bases. V shed 1 base, J shed 5 bases, and the junction held 6 bases outside the gene matches. Germline assignment: CDR1 SGHVS and CDR2 FQNEAQ. CDR3 size: 15 residues. CDR3 region: CASSLGAGVGDTQYF. In DNA, the CDR3 is TGTGCCAGCAGCTTAGGGGCGGGAGTGGGAGATACGCAGTATTTT.

Concerning this clone: Other DNA sequences in the sample encode the same CDR3. The chain has TRBV3-1 (or the pseudogene TRBV3-2) and TRBJ2-7, with TRBD2 identical over 7 bases. The CDR3 loop spans 12 amino acids. After removal of 4 bases from V and 3 bases from J, the junction contained 0 bases not matched to a gene. Germline values: CDR1 LGHDT, CDR2 YNNKEL (reference sequence). Here the CDR3 DNA reads TGTGCCAGCAGCCCGGGGGGCTACGAGCAGTACTTC. It is translated as CASSPGGYEQYF.

The genes are TRBV3-1 (or the pseudogene TRBV3-2) and TRBJ2-1; 8 nucleotides line up with TRBD2. The CDR3 extends over 15 amino acids. Germline CDR1 LGHDT, CDR2 YNNKEL (reference sequence). After removal of 0 bases from V and 8 bases from J, the junction contained 6 bases not matched to a gene. The CDR3 sequence is CASSQDRSGSDEQFF. The CDR3, as DNA: TGTGCCAGCAGCCAAGATAGGAGCGGGAGTGATGAGCAGTTCTTC.

The chain has TRBV5-1 and TRBJ1-2; 12 bases align to TRBD1. CDR1 is SGHRS and CDR2 is YFSETQ in the germline V gene. V was clipped by 0 bases and J by 8 bases; unmatched bases: 5. There are 15 residues in the CDR3. In nucleotides, the CDR3 is TGCGCCAGCAGCTTGGCGGGGACAGGGGGCTCAGGCTACACCTTC. This encodes CASSLAGTGGSGYTF.

This clone was detected only once. This rearrangement joins TRBV5-1 to TRBJ2-7; 9 bases match TRBD1. The CDR3 is 15 amino acids. V shed 1 base and J 1 base; nucleotides not matched to a gene: 3. CDR1 is SGHRS and CDR2 is YFSETQ in the germline V gene. The CDR3 bases are TGCGCCAGCAGCTTGATTGGGACAGGGTCCTACGAGCAGTACTTC. This gives the protein CASSLIGTGSYEQYF.

V usage is TRBV19 and J usage is TRBJ2-2, with D possibly TRBD1 on 7 matching bases. Germline V CDR1 and CDR2: LNHDA, SQIVND (reference sequence). The V end lost 6 bases, the J end lost 2 bases, and 16 bases lay between the germline ends. There are 16 residues in the CDR3. The CDR3 protein is CASRAGGSANTGELFF. The CDR3 DNA reads as TGTGCCAGTAGAGCAGGGGGGTCCGCTAACACCGGGGAGCTGTTTTTT.

This clone was counted a single time. The chain combines TRBV11-2 with TRBJ1-1; D gene ambiguous. Germline assignment: CDR1 SGHAT and CDR2 FQNNGV. CDR3 length: 14 residues. Between the trimmed V and J ends, which lost 2 bases and 11 bases, there was a span of 18 bases. The DNA of the CDR3 is TGTGCCAGCAGCTTACGGCCCTCCCTAAGCGGGGCTTTCTTT. It specifies CASSLRPSLSGAFF.